This T cell receptor beta chain was retrieved from a study of cytomegalovirus exposure and HLA in healthy donors. General study results and limits: Association of 16,951 TCR beta sequences with HLA alleles was found at 0.05 false discovery rate in a later analysis. A previous analysis found most TCR beta V segments productive roughly 87% or roughly 30% of the time. Highly shared variants forming one cluster were likely a sequencing artifact.

CDR1 and CDR2 (germline): SEHNR, FQNEAQ (reference sequence). The CDR3 consists of 16 residues. V shed 6 bases and J 4 bases; nucleotides not matched to a gene: 3. Concerning this clone itself: Antigen specificity is unknown.

The study ran its PCR with 60 Vbeta and 13 Jbeta primers. Methods used by the authors: Some 9.9 million of tens of millions of unique TCR beta chains were shared, per a later count. Clones were read by immunoSEQ multiplex PCR, and TCRdb kept only the in-frame ones, dropping some. V, J and clone size derive from that table, while D and trimming were established from the DNA sequence. The sample gives 95,000 to 150,000 clones, 65% to 80% of which show up once; just under 3% is in the top ten. The V call is TRBV7-9, the J call TRBJ2-2; 15 positions match TRBD2. The sample was PBMCs. The sequence came from a woman between 35 and 50 years old in good health and CMV-seropositive. The CDR3 DNA is TGTGCCAGCAGTGAGGGACTAGCGGGAGGCACCGGGGAGCTGTTTTTT. Translated, it gives CASSEGLAGGTGELFF.